The rows below give T cell receptor beta chains drawn from one sample of a study of blood T cell repertoires in COVID-19. Assay: immunoSEQ multiplex PCR; the TCRdb copy retains only in-frame clones and omits some. The sample lists a few hundred thousand clones, approximately 85% occurring once. The sequencing input was PBMCs or T cells enriched from blood (not recorded which). These receptors came from a woman aged 45-65 years who had recovered from COVID-19. CDR3s include the opening cysteine and the closing phenylalanine or tryptophan. The order of the fields is clone size, D gene, J gene, V gene, CDR3 DNA, CDR3 protein. The D gene is left open where the match is weak. Not all rows give a size; the values are once, few, many and, for expanded clones, a class.

size: NA; D: TRBD2; J: TRBJ2-7; V: TRBV28; DNA: TGTGCCAGCAGTTGGGGACTAGCGGATTCCTACGAGCAGTACTTC; CDR3: CASSWGLADSYEQYF
size: once; D: NA; J: TRBJ2-7; V: TRBV21-1; DNA: TGTGCCAGCAGCAAAGCTACGGGATCCTACGAGCAGTACTTC; CDR3: CASSKATGSYEQYF
size: once; D: NA; J: TRBJ1-3; V: TRBV28; DNA: TGTGCCAGCATCAGGGGATCTGGAAACACCATATATTTT; CDR3: CASIRGSGNTIYF
size: NA; D: TRBD1; J: TRBJ2-2; V: TRBV14; DNA: TGTGCCAGCAGCCTCAGGGGGCCCGGGGAGCTGTTTTTT; CDR3: CASSLRGPGELFF
size: NA; D: NA; J: TRBJ2-3; V: TRBV9; DNA: TGTGCCAGCAGCGCTTACTTGCGGGGCACAGATACGCAGTATTTT; CDR3: CASSAYLRGTDTQYF
size: NA; D: TRBD1; J: TRBJ1-6; V: TRBV10-3; DNA: TGTGCCATCAGTGATCCCGGGACAGGGTTCGGAATTAATTCACCCCTCCACTTT; CDR3: CAISDPGTGFGINSPLHF
size: NA; D: NA; J: TRBJ2-3; V: TRBV29-1; DNA: TGCAGCGTGGACGCGTGGAGCGGAACCGTGATAACTAGCACAGATACGCAGTATTTT; CDR3: CSVDAWSGTVITSTDTQYF
size: once; D: NA; J: TRBJ2-1; V: TRBV4-2; DNA: TGTGCCAGCAGCCAAGAGGGTGACTTGTACAATGAGCAGTTCTTC; CDR3: CASSQEGDLYNEQFF
size: NA; D: TRBD1; J: TRBJ2-7; V: TRBV5-6; DNA: TGTGCCAGCAGCTTGGCGGGACAGGGTGATTGGTACGAGCAGTACTTC; CDR3: CASSLAGQGDWYEQYF
size: NA; D: NA; J: TRBJ2-2; V: TRBV4-1; DNA: TGCGCCAGCAGCCCTTGGGCGGGAAGGGCCGGGGAGCTGTTTTTT; CDR3: CASSPWAGRAGELFF
size: NA; D: NA; J: TRBJ1-1; V: TRBV28; DNA: TGTGCCAGCAGTTTCAGGGGGAACACTGAAGCTTTCTTT; CDR3: CASSFRGNTEAFF
size: NA; D: TRBD1; J: TRBJ1-5; V: TRBV28; DNA: TGTGCCAGCAGCAACGGACAGGGTAGGCAGCCCCAGCATTTT; CDR3: CASSNGQGRQPQHF
size: NA; D: NA; J: TRBJ1-2; V: TRBV27; DNA: TGTGCCAGCAGTTTAGGGGCGGGATATAAGGGCTACACCTTC; CDR3: CASSLGAGYKGYTF
size: NA; D: NA; J: TRBJ2-3; V: TRBV19; DNA: TGTGCCAGTAGTATAGCGGAGCGGGCCCCGGGAGATACGCAGTATTTT; CDR3: CASSIAERAPGDTQYF
size: NA; D: NA; J: TRBJ1-5; V: TRBV6-6; DNA: TGTGCCAGCAAAGGTGGAGGTCAGCCCCAGCATTTT; CDR3: CASKGGGQPQHF
size: NA; D: NA; J: TRBJ2-7; V: TRBV11-2; DNA: TGTGCCAGCAGCTTACTTCGGGGAGCCTACGAGCAGTACTTC; CDR3: CASSLLRGAYEQYF
size: few; D: TRBD1; J: TRBJ2-2; V: TRBV5-6; DNA: TGTGCCAGCAGTTCGACAGGGGTCTATAACACCGGGGAGCTGTTTTTT; CDR3: CASSSTGVYNTGELFF
size: NA; D: TRBD2; J: TRBJ2-4; V: TRBV27; DNA: TGTGCCAGCAGTCCCCGACTAGCGGAAATAGCCAAAAACATTCAGTACTTC; CDR3: CASSPRLAEIAKNIQYF
size: once; D: TRBD2; J: TRBJ2-1; V: TRBV6-5; DNA: TGTGCCAGCAGTTACTCGGCGGGAGCTGGCAATGAGCAGTTCTTC; CDR3: CASSYSAGAGNEQFF
size: few; D: TRBD2; J: TRBJ2-7; V: TRBV10-3; DNA: TGTGCCATCAGTAAACGGACTAGCCGGACCTACGAGCAGTACTTC; CDR3: CAISKRTSRTYEQYF
size: NA; D: TRBD2; J: TRBJ2-7; V: TRBV4-2; DNA: TGTGCCAGCAGCCAAGCTACGGCGGGAGGAACCTACGAGCAGTACTTC; CDR3: CASSQATAGGTYEQYF
size: NA; D: TRBD2; J: TRBJ2-3; V: TRBV19; DNA: TGTGCCAGTAGGGGACTAGCGGCGGGCACAGATACGCAGTATTTT; CDR3: CASRGLAAGTDTQYF
size: NA; D: NA; J: TRBJ2-1; V: TRBV19; DNA: TGTGCCAGTAAGAGGGGGAGGGGTGATGAGCAGTTCTTC; CDR3: CASKRGRGDEQFF
size: NA; D: TRBD2; J: TRBJ2-7; V: TRBV10-2; DNA: TGCGCCAGCACGCGGGAGGGCCCGTCCTACGAGCAGTACTTC; CDR3: CASTREGPSYEQYF
size: once; D: NA; J: TRBJ2-2; V: TRBV27; DNA: TGTGCCAGCAGTTTAAAACTAGGCGGGTACACCGGGGAGCTGTTTTTT; CDR3: CASSLKLGGYTGELFF
size: NA; D: TRBD2; J: TRBJ2-3; V: TRBV5-1; DNA: TGCGCCAGCAGAACCACCGGGACTAGCGGAAACACAGATACGCAGTATTTT; CDR3: CASRTTGTSGNTDTQYF
size: NA; D: NA; J: TRBJ1-4; V: TRBV6-5; DNA: TGTGCCAGCAGTTACGAGGGCGCAACTAATGAAAAACTGTTTTTT; CDR3: CASSYEGATNEKLFF
size: NA; D: TRBD1; J: TRBJ1-1; V: TRBV2; DNA: TGTGCCAGCAGGCGACAGGGGCTGAACACTGAAGCTTTCTTT; CDR3: CASRRQGLNTEAFF
size: NA; D: TRBD1; J: TRBJ1-5; V: TRBV18; DNA: TGTGCCAGCTCACTAGAAGGACAGGGGGCAGGTAATCAGCCCCAGCATTTT; CDR3: CASSLEGQGAGNQPQHF
size: NA; D: TRBD1; J: TRBJ1-3; V: TRBV27; DNA: TGTGCCAGCAGTAGACAGGGGCCCTCTGGAAACACCATATATTTT; CDR3: CASSRQGPSGNTIYF
size: NA; D: NA; J: TRBJ1-6; V: TRBV24-1; DNA: TGTGCCACCACACTCCCCCGGGAGTTCCTCCACTTT; CDR3: CATTLPREFLHF
size: NA; D: TRBD2; J: TRBJ2-1; V: TRBV4-2; DNA: TGTGCCAGCAGCCAAGCCTTGACTAGCGGGTCCCGGGTCACCTACAATGAGCAGTTCTTC; CDR3: CASSQALTSGSRVTYNEQFF
size: NA; D: TRBD1; J: TRBJ1-2; V: TRBV3-1/TRBV3-2; DNA: TGTGCCAGCAGCCTTGGACAGGGCACCTCCTATGGCTACACCTTC; CDR3: CASSLGQGTSYGYTF
size: NA; D: TRBD2; J: TRBJ2-3; V: TRBV28; DNA: TGTGCCAGCAGTTTGGCGGGGGGCGCGACAGATACGCAGTATTTT; CDR3: CASSLAGGATDTQYF
size: NA; D: NA; J: TRBJ2-7; V: TRBV4-1; DNA: TGCGCCAGCAGCCAAGTCCCCCGGACTGTCTCCTACGAGCAGTACTTC; CDR3: CASSQVPRTVSYEQYF
size: few; D: NA; J: TRBJ1-4; V: TRBV5-1; DNA: TGCGCCAGCAGCCCGTACCACACAGGGAGGGATGAAAAACTGTTTTTT; CDR3: CASSPYHTGRDEKLFF
size: NA; D: TRBD2; J: TRBJ2-1; V: TRBV23-1; DNA: TGCGCCAGCCGACCCGGATTGACTAGCGGGAGCTTGTATTCCAATGAGCAGTTCTTC; CDR3: CASRPGLTSGSLYSNEQFF
size: NA; D: TRBD1; J: TRBJ1-6; V: TRBV2; DNA: TGTGCCAGCAGTATCAGGGGGCCCAATAATTCACCCCTCCACTTT; CDR3: CASSIRGPNNSPLHF
size: NA; D: NA; J: TRBJ1-1; V: TRBV19; DNA: TGTGCCAGTAGTATAGTTACCCAGATGAACACTGAAGCTTTCTTT; CDR3: CASSIVTQMNTEAFF